These 24 T cell receptor beta chains came from one sample sequenced in a study of shared clonotypes between healthy human individuals. Generated by immunoSEQ multiplex PCR, the TCRdb table keeps only in-frame clones and is missing some. Of nearly 750,000 clones in the sample, around 77% were seen once. Sequences were obtained from memory CD4+ T cells sorted from blood. Subset in this sample: CD45RA-negative fraction. These receptors were taken from a woman in her thirties in good health.

The rearrangement links TRBV7-9 to TRBJ2-1; 7 nucleotides agree with TRBD2. The CDR3 is made up of 17 amino acids. Trimming at V came to 6 bases and at J to 4 bases, leaving 15 bases not matched to a gene. Germline CDR1 is SEHNR and CDR2 is FQNEAQ (reference sequence). CDR3: CASSPGGGGSNYNEQFF. The CDR3 bases are TGTGCCAGCAGTCCGGGAGGAGGCGGGAGCAATTACAATGAGCAGTTCTTC.

The V and J genes are TRBV19 and TRBJ2-7; D is perhaps TRBD1 (5 bases). CDR1 and CDR2 from the germline V gene are LNHDA and SQIVND (reference sequence). V dropped 6 bases and J dropped 4 bases, with 22 bases sitting between them. CDR3 size: 16 residues. CDR3 sequence reads: CASRGLTDGRRYEQYF. CDR3 sequence (DNA): TGTGCCAGTAGGGGGTTGACAGATGGCCGTCGATACGAGCAGTACTTC. The variable domain in full, completed from reference TRBV19 and TRBJ2-7, reads DGGITQSPKYLFRKEGQNVTLSCEQNLNHDAMYWYRQDPGQGLRLIYYSQIVNDFQKGDIAEGYSVSREKKESFPLTVTSAQKNPTAFYLCASRGLTDGRRYEQYFGPGTRLTVT.

A few counts support this clone. The chain links TRBV5-1 to TRBJ1-2; tentatively, D is TRBD1 (5 bases). CDR3 length: 12 amino acids. Trimming cost V 4 bases and J 4 bases, with 8 bases left between them. Germline CDR1 reads SGHRS; CDR2 reads YFSETQ. CDR3 in amino acids: CASSIDSYGYTF. DNA for the CDR3: TGCGCCAGCAGCATAGACAGCTATGGCTACACCTTC.

V usage is TRBV6-5 and J usage is TRBJ2-7; TRBD1 agrees at 7 bases. This CDR3 is 16 amino acids long. Germline lookup yields CDR1 MNHEY and CDR2 SVGAGI. J gave up 0 bases and V 8 bases, and 13 bases lay outside the gene matches. For the CDR3, the DNA is TGTGCCAGCGGTTTTACCACAGGGGCTAGCTCCTACGAGCAGTACTTC. Protein product: CASGFTTGASSYEQYF.

This clone has a count of ten or more. V is TRBV6-1 and J is TRBJ2-7, with 7 bases fitting TRBD1. Germline CDR1 MNHNS, CDR2 SASEGT. This CDR3 has 13 residues. Trimming took 2 bases from V and 7 from J; bases not matched to a gene: 5. In DNA, the CDR3 is TGTGCCAGCAGTGAACAGGGGGTGAGGGAGCAGTACTTC. This encodes CASSEQGVREQYF.

This chain uses TRBV6-4 with TRBJ1-2, with a tentative D call TRBD1 (5 bases). V dropped 4 bases and J dropped 3 bases, with 12 bases sitting between them. CDR1 and CDR2 (germline): MRHNA, SNTAGT. The CDR3 is 14 amino acids. CDR3 in amino acids: CASSGQGSHYGYTF. CDR3 DNA sequence: TGTGCCAGCAGTGGTCAGGGATCGCACTATGGCTACACCTTC.

V is TRBV29-1 and J is TRBJ1-1; perhaps TRBD1 as D (5 bases). This CDR3 spans 14 amino acids. V shed 6 bases and J shed 4 bases, with 18 bases lying between them. Germline values: CDR1 SQVTM, CDR2 ANQGSEA. The CDR3 protein is CSVRFWGVGTEAFF. The CDR3 region has the DNA TGCAGCGTCCGCTTTTGGGGGGTGGGCACTGAAGCTTTCTTT.

This clone was counted between two and nine times. The chain carries TRBV5-4 and TRBJ1-1; TRBD1 matches 9 bases. This CDR3 contains 15 residues. Germline assignment: CDR1 SGHNT and CDR2 YYREEE (reference sequence). The V gene end was trimmed by 5 bases and the J gene end by 7 bases; junction bases not matched to a gene: 12. CDR3 residues: CASRKTGQGTGEAFF. For the CDR3, the DNA is TGTGCCAGCAGGAAAACGGGACAGGGAACGGGTGAAGCTTTCTTT. The whole variable domain, filled in from reference TRBV5-4 and TRBJ1-1, reads ETGVTQSPTHLIKTRGQQVTLRCSSQSGHNTVSWYQQALGQGPQFIFQYYREEENGRGNFPPRFSGLQFPNYSSELNVNALELDDSALYLCASRKTGQGTGEAFFGQGTRLTVV.

The V and J genes are TRBV5-1 and TRBJ2-7; weak D call: TRBD2 (6 bases). The V gene lost 4 bases and the J gene lost 4 bases, with 18 bases spanning the gap. Per germline, CDR1 SGHRS and CDR2 YFSETQ. The CDR3 covers 15 residues. Here the CDR3 reads CASSGLSGLTYEQYF. DNA for the CDR3: TGCGCCAGCAGCGGACTTTCGGGACTCACGTACGAGCAGTACTTC.

The chain joins TRBV28 to TRBJ1-3; tentative D call: TRBD1 (5 bases). The CDR3 runs to 15 residues. CDR1 and CDR2 (germline): MDHEN, SYDVKM. Trimming took 5 bases from V and 0 from J, leaving 11 bases between them. CDR3 region: CASSVPGPSGNTIYF. In nucleotides, the CDR3 is TGTGCCAGCAGTGTCCCGGGACCCTCTGGAAACACCATATATTTT.

The chain combines TRBV5-1 with TRBJ2-7; D is possibly TRBD2 (5 bases). Germline V gives CDR1 SGHRS, CDR2 YFSETQ. V lost 2 bases, J lost 0 bases, and 12 bases lay in between. The CDR3 spans 15 residues. As DNA, the CDR3 is TGCGCCAGCAGCTTCAGACTGGGGAGCTCCTACGAGCAGTACTTC. This translates into CASSFRLGSSYEQYF. Full variable domain (rest looked up from reference TRBV5-1 and TRBJ2-7): KAGVTQTPRYLIKTRGQQVTLSCSPISGHRSVSWYQQTPGQGLQFLFEYFSETQRNKGNFPGRFSGRQFSNSRSEMNVSTLELGDSALYLCASSFRLGSSYEQYFGPGTRLTVT.

This clone has only one observation. The V call is TRBV19, the J call TRBJ1-2; D is perhaps TRBD1 (5 bases). This CDR3 region has 15 residues. V shed 7 bases and J shed 5 bases, with 20 bases lying between them. Germline V gene data show CDR1 as LNHDA and CDR2 as SQIVND (reference sequence). The DNA of the CDR3 is TGTGCCAGTAACCCGGGACCGACGGTTGGGTATGGCTACACCTTC. This encodes CASNPGPTVGYGYTF.

The V and J genes are TRBV27 and TRBJ2-7; unclear D gene. The CDR3 loop spans 13 amino acids. Trimming shortened V by 6 bases and J by 0 bases, and 9 bases separated the two germline ends. Germline V gives CDR1 MNHEY, CDR2 SMNVEV (reference sequence). The CDR3 here is CASRRIGSYEQYF. The CDR3 DNA is TGTGCCAGCAGACGAATTGGCTCCTACGAGCAGTACTTC.

The chain has TRBV6-5 and TRBJ2-3; 14 bases match TRBD2. The CDR3 runs to 16 residues. From germline, CDR1 is MNHEY and CDR2 SVGAGI. With 0 bases clipped from V and 5 bases from J, the junction kept 1 base outside the gene matches. Here the CDR3 reads CASSYSTSGRVDTQYF. CDR3 bases: TGTGCCAGCAGTTACTCGACTAGCGGGAGGGTAGATACGCAGTATTTT.

Written as DNA, the CDR3 is TGTGCCAGCAGTTTACGCGTCATCCCCAGGACTAGCGGGAGGGCCAATGAGCAGTTCTTC. Amino acids: CASSLRVIPRTSGRANEQFF. The V gene is TRBV28, the J gene TRBJ2-1; 15 positions agree with TRBD2. V was clipped by 2 bases and J by 6 bases; unmatched bases: 14. Germline CDR1 and CDR2: MDHEN and SYDVKM. CDR3 length equals 20 residues.

This rearrangement joins TRBV27 to TRBJ1-5, with D possibly being TRBD1 (6 bases). From germline, CDR1 is MNHEY and CDR2 SMNVEV (reference sequence). Trimming removed 8 bases at V and 3 bases at J, with 14 bases between. CDR3 length: 14 amino acids. The CDR3: CASQKTGNNQPQHF. The CDR3 DNA is TGTGCCAGCCAAAAAACAGGGAACAATCAGCCCCAGCATTTT.

This CDR3 is CASSLAFATNEKLFF. CDR3 coding DNA: TGTGCCAGCAGTTTAGCCTTCGCAACTAATGAAAAACTGTTTTTT. The chain recombines TRBV28 with TRBJ1-4; D gene unclear. Trimming shortened V by 2 bases and J by 0 bases, and 7 bases separated the two germline ends. CDR1 and CDR2 (germline): MDHEN, SYDVKM. The CDR3 extends over 15 amino acids.

The chain couples TRBV5-1 to TRBJ1-1; D call uncertain. CDR1 and CDR2 (germline): SGHRS, YFSETQ. This CDR3 region has 14 residues. V was clipped by 3 bases and J by 2 bases, with 11 bases between them. CDR3 in DNA: TGCGCCAGCAGCTCACCCACATTAAACACTGAAGCTTTCTTT. Protein: CASSSPTLNTEAFF.

The V call is TRBV7-9, the J call TRBJ2-1; TRBD2 might be the D (5 bases). V lost 1 base and J 4 bases, leaving 8 bases between the germline ends. Looked up from germline, CDR1 is SEHNR and CDR2 is FQNEAQ (reference sequence). This CDR3 spans 14 amino acids. CDR3 bases: TGTGCCAGCAGCTTAGACGGGGATTACAATGAGCAGTTCTTC. Protein: CASSLDGDYNEQFF.

This clone was detected a few times. The chain joins TRBV5-1 to TRBJ1-1; the D gene is possibly TRBD1 (6 bases). The CDR3 contains 14 residues. CDR1 is SGHRS, CDR2 YFSETQ, per germline. Deletions cut 3 bases from V and 1 base from J, with 10 bases between. The chain's CDR3 is CASSSQGSNTEAFF. As DNA, the CDR3 is TGCGCCAGCAGCTCACAGGGTTCGAACACTGAAGCTTTCTTT.

This clone came up many times. The chain joins TRBV25-1 to TRBJ2-3; TRBD1 is a possible D gene (6 bases). Trimming took 4 bases from V and 5 from J, leaving 13 bases between them. CDR1 and CDR2 (germline): MGHDK, SYGVNS. The CDR3 sequence is 14 residues long. The CDR3 DNA reads TGTGCCAGCAGTGCAAGCACAGGGTTAGATACGCAGTATTTT. Protein product: CASSASTGLDTQYF.

This clone appeared many times. The rearrangement uses TRBV7-8 and TRBJ2-1; D not resolved. The length of the CDR3 is 15 residues. Trimming left V 1 base short and J 4 bases short, with 11 bases between. Germline V gene data show CDR1 as SGHVS and CDR2 as FQNEAQ. The CDR3 spells CASSLEYGRYNEQFF. CDR3 nucleotides: TGTGCCAGCAGCTTAGAGTACGGGCGGTACAATGAGCAGTTCTTC.

Concerning this clone itself: Given a far larger clone just one base away, this is likely a sequencing read error. This chain joins TRBV27 and TRBJ1-5; D not resolved. V lost 4 bases and J 5 bases, leaving 0 bases between the germline ends. The CDR3 length is 10 residues. The germline V gene has CDR1 MNHEY and CDR2 SMNVEV (reference sequence). The CDR3 region has the DNA TGTGCCAGCAGTTATCAGCCCCAGCATTTT. Amino acids: CASSYQPQHF.

The chain couples TRBV27 to TRBJ2-6, with D perhaps matching TRBD1 (5 bases). Trimming left V 8 bases short and J 2 bases short, with 13 bases between. The CDR3 loop spans 15 amino acids. Germline CDR1 MNHEY, CDR2 SMNVEV (reference sequence). The CDR3 is CASRYRTAGANVLTF. For the CDR3, the DNA is TGTGCCAGCCGTTACAGGACGGCTGGGGCCAACGTCCTGACTTTC.